One sample yielded the 16 T cell receptor beta chains listed below, sequenced in a study of T cells in Graves' hyperthyroidism and ophthalmopathy. Template material for amplifying TCR beta CDR3 regions consisted of RNA transcripts. First-round RT-PCR with HTBI primers amplified the TCR CDR3 region. TCRdb reanalysed the multiplex PCR reads using MiXCR and keeps one entry per CDR3 protein. The sample lists 750,000 to 900,000 distinct CDR3 sequences; 35% to 40% were seen once. Sequencing input: blood. Source of these receptors: a man younger than 35 with Graves' hyperthyroidism.

The sample holds one count of this clonotype. The chain employs TRBV20-1 and TRBJ2-7; 10 nucleotides line up with TRBD2. The ends lost 0 bases at V and 4 bases at J; junction bases unmatched: 6. The CDR3 sequence is 15 residues long. In germline, CDR1 is DFQATT, CDR2 SNEGSKA (reference sequence). The chain's CDR3 is CSAREGRAGGYEQYF. The CDR3 DNA follows: TGCAGTGCTAGAGAGGGGAGAGCGGGGGGGTACGAGCAGTACTTC.

V is TRBV3-1 and J is TRBJ2-5, with TRBD2 as a possible D gene (6 bases). The V and J ends lost 1 base and 9 bases respectively, with 15 bases between them. The CDR3 loop spans 14 amino acids. Germline CDR1 reads LGHDT; CDR2 reads YNNKEL (reference sequence). The CDR3 here is CASSQVSAWEAQYF. DNA for the CDR3: TGTGCCAGCAGCCAAGTCTCAGCATGGGAGGCCCAGTACTTC.

Comment on this clonotype: A read error is possible here, since a much larger clone lies one base away. The chain employs TRBV7-9 and TRBJ2-6, with 7 bases matching TRBD1. J gave up 1 base and V 5 bases, and 11 bases lay outside the gene matches. CDR3 size: 18 residues. CDR1 is SEHNR and CDR2 is FQNEAQ in the germline V gene (reference sequence). As DNA, the CDR3 is TGTGCCAGCAGCCAGGCGAGACAGGGTGGTTCTGGGGCCAACGTCCTGACTTTC. Amino acid sequence: CASSQARQGGSGANVLTF.

The table lists this clonotype with many counts. The V and J genes are TRBV15 and TRBJ2-2; D remains ambiguous. The germline CDR1 and CDR2 sequences are LNHNV and YYDKDF (reference sequence). V dropped 3 bases and J dropped 4 bases, with 6 bases sitting between them. The length of the CDR3 is 13 residues. DNA for the CDR3: TGTGCCACCAGCAGTTCGGGCACCGGGGAGCTGTTTTTT. Protein: CATSSSGTGELFF.

At least ten counts were recorded for this clonotype. The chain combines TRBV15 with TRBJ1-5; TRBD1 might be the D (5 bases). V was clipped by 2 bases and J by 9 bases, with 8 bases between them. The CDR3 extends over 12 amino acids. CDR1 and CDR2 from the germline V gene are LNHNV and YYDKDF (reference sequence). CDR3 amino acids: CATSRQGGPQHF. Here the CDR3 DNA reads TGTGCCACCAGCAGACAGGGAGGGCCCCAGCATTTT.

This clonotype has only a few counts. The J gene is TRBJ2-5, the V gene TRBV7-9; 12 bases are a match to TRBD2. Losses at the gene ends were 5 bases for V and 5 bases for J; bases not matched to a gene: 3. There are 14 residues in the CDR3. Germline loops: CDR1 SEHNR, CDR2 FQNEAQ (reference sequence). This chain's CDR3 is CASSTSGRSETQYF. The CDR3 region has the DNA TGTGCCAGCAGCACTAGCGGGAGGTCGGAGACCCAGTACTTC. The whole variable domain, filled in from reference TRBV7-9 and TRBJ2-5, reads DTGVSQNPRHKITKRGQNVTFRCDPISEHNRLYWYRQTLGQGPEFLTYFQNEAQLEKSRLLSDRFSAERPKGSFSTLEIQRTEQGDSAMYLCASSTSGRSETQYFGPGTRLLVL.

The CDR3 loop reads CASSSPRTGHFSYEQYF. DNA for the CDR3: TGTGCCAGCAGTTCCCCTCGGACAGGGCACTTCTCCTACGAGCAGTACTTC. This chain joins TRBV25-1 and TRBJ2-7; 8 bases fit TRBD1. The germline V gene has CDR1 MGHDK and CDR2 SYGVNS. The CDR3 is 17 amino acids. V lost 5 bases, J lost 0 bases, and 12 bases stayed unmatched.

Notes on this clonotype: A read error may explain this, as a much larger clone is one base away. V gene TRBV7-9 combines with J gene TRBJ2-5; possibly TRBD2 for D (5 bases). V was shortened by 4 bases and J by 5 bases, with 11 bases between the two germline ends. This CDR3 region has 13 residues. From germline, CDR1 is SEHNR and CDR2 FQNEAQ (reference sequence). CDR3: CASSSVWEETQYF. The CDR3 DNA is TGTGCCAGCAGCTCGGTTTGGGAGGAGACCCAGTACTTC.

This clonotype has just a few counts. This rearrangement joins TRBV5-5 to TRBJ2-7; D not resolved. The length of the CDR3 is 12 residues. V was clipped by 5 bases and J by 3 bases, with 9 bases between them. CDR1 is SGHKS, CDR2 YYEKEE, per germline (reference sequence). CDR3 region: CASRLSVYEQYF. CDR3 DNA: TGTGCCAGCAGATTAAGCGTCTACGAGCAGTACTTC.

This clonotype came up many times. The chain uses TRBV2 and TRBJ1-1, with D uncertain. The V and J ends lost 6 bases and 8 bases respectively, with 7 bases between them. CDR1 and CDR2 (germline): SNHLY, FYNNEI. The CDR3 spans 10 residues. The CDR3 is CASRGSEAFF. CDR3 nucleotide sequence: TGTGCCAGCAGGGGTTCCGAAGCTTTCTTT. Supplemented by reference TRBV2 and TRBJ1-1, the full variable domain reads EPEVTQTPSHQVTQMGQEVILRCVPISNHLYFYWYRQILGQKVEFLVSFYNNEISEKSEIFDDQFSVERPDGSNFTLKIRSTKLEDSAMYFCASRGSEAFFGQGTRLTVV.

The V and J genes are TRBV6-1 and TRBJ1-5, with D perhaps matching TRBD1 (6 bases). The germline CDR1 and CDR2 sequences are MNHNS and SASEGT. V lost 5 bases to trimming and J lost 5 bases, with 16 bases between them. This CDR3 contains 15 residues. CDR3 in DNA: TGTGCCAGCAGTAAGGGGGGGGACGGCGATCAGCCCCAGCATTTT. Translation: CASSKGGDGDQPQHF.

This clonotype was seen many times. The V call is TRBV15, the J call TRBJ1-1; 8 bases are shared with TRBD1. V was clipped by 2 bases and J by 7 bases; unmatched bases: 6. Germline V lookup: CDR1 LNHNV, CDR2 YYDKDF (reference sequence). The CDR3 is 14 amino acids. CDR3 sequence (DNA): TGTGCCACCAGCAGACAGGGGGCGTCTGGTGAAGCTTTCTTT. Amino acid sequence: CATSRQGASGEAFF.

This clonotype came up many times. V is TRBV25-1 and J is TRBJ1-1; D ambiguous. The V and J ends lost 2 bases and 4 bases respectively, with 8 bases between them. Germline V gives CDR1 MGHDK, CDR2 SYGVNS. The CDR3 is 13 residues long. The CDR3 sequence: CASSEIYTTEAFF. In DNA, the CDR3 is TGTGCCAGCAGTGAAATTTATACCACTGAAGCTTTCTTT.

The V gene is TRBV7-2, the J gene TRBJ2-2, with 7 bases matching TRBD1. J gave up 3 bases and V 1 base, and 5 bases lay outside the gene matches. Germline V gene data show CDR1 as SGHTA and CDR2 as FQGNSA. This CDR3 region has 16 residues. CDR3 DNA sequence: TGTGCCAGCAGCTTAGGGGAACAGGGGTACACCGGGGAGCTGTTTTTT. This gives the protein CASSLGEQGYTGELFF.

V and J are TRBV19 and TRBJ2-2; D might be TRBD2 (5 bases). The CDR3 runs to 14 residues. Germline CDR1 and CDR2: LNHDA and SQIVND (reference sequence). The V end lost 7 bases, the J end lost 0 bases, and 9 bases lay between the germline ends. CDR3 residues: CASKQRSNTGELFF. DNA of the CDR3: TGTGCCAGTAAGCAGCGGTCGAACACCGGGGAGCTGTTTTTT.

This sequence joins TRBV6-5 and TRBJ2-7; 9 nucleotides agree with TRBD1. With V trimmed by 4 bases and J by 5 bases, 9 bases remained unmatched. Germline V gene data show CDR1 as MNHEY and CDR2 as SVGAGI. The CDR3 loop spans 15 amino acids. The CDR3 region is CASSLIGTGSHEQYF. The CDR3 region has the DNA TGTGCCAGCAGTTTAATAGGGACAGGGTCGCACGAGCAGTACTTC.